Sequencing of this T cell receptor beta chain was carried out in a study of blood T cell repertoires in COVID-19. Study background: Nucleic acid was either cDNA or gDNA, and it came from T cells, B-cell-depleted T cells, or PBMCs.

The CDR3 is made up of 12 amino acids. Germline CDR1 is MNHNY and CDR2 is SVGAGI (reference sequence). V was shortened by 4 bases and J by 9 bases, with 10 bases between the two germline ends. Some clones are missing from TCRdb's copy, which holds only in-frame ones; the method was immunoSEQ multiplex PCR. The repertoire holds approximately 45,000 clones, 87% seen once, with approximately 4.7% in the top ten. V is TRBV6-6 and J is TRBJ2-1, with D tentatively TRBD2 (6 bases). This receptor was identified in a human donor in a cohort sampled during active COVID-19. The specimen sequenced was peripheral blood. The CDR3 region has the DNA TGTGCCAGCAGTTTTCGGGAGAGTGAGCAGTTCTTC. This sequence encodes CASSFRESEQFF.